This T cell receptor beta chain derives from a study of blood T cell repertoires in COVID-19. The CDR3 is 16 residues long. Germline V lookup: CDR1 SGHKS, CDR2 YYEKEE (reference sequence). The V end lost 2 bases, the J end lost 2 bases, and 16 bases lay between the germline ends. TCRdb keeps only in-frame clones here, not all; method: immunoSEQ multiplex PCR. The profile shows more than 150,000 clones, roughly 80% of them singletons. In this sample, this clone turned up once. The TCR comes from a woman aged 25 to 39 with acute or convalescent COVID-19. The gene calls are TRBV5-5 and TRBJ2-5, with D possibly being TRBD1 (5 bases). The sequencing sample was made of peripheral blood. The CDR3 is CASSFGIPAGQETQYF. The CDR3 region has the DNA TGTGCCAGCAGCTTCGGCATTCCTGCAGGGCAAGAGACCCAGTACTTC.